In this sample, the clone carrying this TCR beta chain turned up a few times. Its specificity is unknown. This specimen belongs to a study of naive and memory T cell subsets. General observations from the study: Naive and memory subsets had different power law exponents for TCR abundance. Gini index rose across naive, CM, EM and EMRA in CD4 and CD8. Especially in CD8 cells, naive repertoires contained a few larger clonotypes, possibly CD45RA-re-expressing memory cells. In naive cells, over 85% of TCR sequences were seen only once.

An equimolar mix of two oligonucleotides served as the beta constant-region primer for TRBC1 and TRBC2. Ligated cDNA was amplified by four rounds of PCR with nested alpha and beta constant-region primers and SP2. TCRdb called the UMI-ligation and nested PCR reads again in MiXCR, with one record for every CDR3 protein. The sample consists of over 110,000 distinct CDR3 sequences, 15% to 20% of them appearing once. After the first PCR, alpha and beta chain libraries were processed separately. Per the germline V gene, CDR1 is MNHEY and CDR2 is SMNVEV (reference sequence). The V end was cut by 6 bases, the J end by 4 bases, with 16 bases between. CDR3 length equals 14 residues.

The chain couples TRBV27 to TRBJ2-7, with D possibly being TRBD1 (5 bases). The specimen sequenced was naive CD8+ T cells from blood. The TCR comes from a human donor in good health. The CDR3 nucleotides read TGTGCCAGCAGCCATACAGGTATCCTGTACGAGCAGTACTTC. As protein: CASSHTGILYEQYF.